This T cell receptor beta chain is from a study of Graves' ophthalmopathy and Graves' hyperthyroidism (dated 2018 in TCRdb). With regard to the full study: Peripheral blood was collected before any treatment was given, at the time of initial diagnosis. In total, 135 blood samples were TCR-sequenced: 43 ophthalmopathy, some 75 hyperthyroidism and some 17 hyperthyroidism-to-ophthalmopathy patients. TCR beta repertoire signatures were used to distinguish Graves' ophthalmopathy from Graves' hyperthyroidism and to predict progression to ophthalmopathy. Once sampling was done, hyperthyroidism patients were given methimazole at a starting dose of 30 mg daily, while ophthalmopathy patients were given high-dose intravenous methylprednisolone. To explore V-J signatures that separate ophthalmopathy from hyperthyroidism, a discovery set of about 96 patients was enrolled, consisting of under 50 with ophthalmopathy and under 65 with stable hyperthyroidism. An independent validation cohort was composed of some 18 hyperthyroidism patients and some 16 patients who later progressed from hyperthyroidism to ophthalmopathy. In roughly 6 hyperthyroidism patients, T-cell repertoires of thyroid tissue and blood were compared. Points the paper makes about the study in general: In cross-validation, the 13-signature model distinguished ophthalmopathy from stable hyperthyroidism with approximately 90% sensitivity and around 84% specificity, while in the test set the corresponding values were roughly 80% and 75%. In validation, the model predicted ophthalmopathy progression with about 70% sensitivity and 72.22% specificity; fewer than 15 predicted patients were CT-confirmed with GO in a median of around 6 months. Most of the expanded thyroid clonotypes with a frequency above 0.001 were also detected in blood, and it was suggested that the thyroid immune response may be reflected by blood repertoires. No statistical method was used to predetermine the sample size, and group allocation was not hidden from the investigators.

The sample holds many counts of this clonotype. Its antigen is still unknown. No base quality values were provided; no much bigger clone lies one nucleotide off. Per the germline V gene, SGHVS is the CDR1 and FQNEAQ is the CDR2. The CDR3 starts with the cysteine, ends with the phenylalanine, and has 13 residues. The read is trimmed to its CDR3 DNA, 39 bases read in frame from base 1. V ends up 5 bases short and J 3 bases short, with an unmatched junction base count of 1. For repertoire sequencing, the TCR beta CDR3 regions were amplified from RNA transcripts. The first round of RT-PCR was done with HTBI primers and the Qiagen OneStep RT-PCR kit, and was followed by a second round of multiplex PCR, then size selection and purification. Sequencing of the libraries was carried out on an Illumina HiSeq2000 in paired-end mode with 100 bp reads. As for how the authors treated the data: SOAPnuke was used to process the reads, removing any read that contained adapters or uncalled bases, had a mean Phred below 15, or lacked an exact match to the constant primer or identifier. COPE v1.2.5 was used to merge the high-quality paired reads. Each unique nucleotide sequence was defined as a clonotype, and clonotypes were aligned to IMGT TRB V, D and J references with MiTCR v1.1. The analysis was limited to V-J combinations with a frequency above 0.0001, which together covered roughly 99% of the repertoires. For each V-J combination, a TCR clonal expansion and chaos score was defined as the ratio of F50 clonal expansion to chaos observed in the TCRdist matrix. Welch's t-statistics and random forest were used to narrow the features down to around 13 V-J combinations, which were then fed into a naive Bayes classifier. The Morisita-Horn index was used to measure how similar the thyroid and blood repertoires were. The raw public data were reprocessed by TCRdb itself: fastp quality trimming at Q25, MiXCR clonotype calling, in-frame beta chains only. When rows share a CDR3 protein, they turn into one entry using the most common DNA and genes. These V and J calls are TCRdb output, not the study's own analysis. Here the sample has some 360,000 distinct CDR3 sequences; about a sixth occur a single time. The ten top clones hold approximately 2.4% of the sample.

Hyperthyroidism was considered stable if no progression to ophthalmopathy occurred within 18 months of follow-up. Patients with hyperthyroidism were aged 18 to 65 years, had been newly diagnosed, and had a disease duration of less than 2 months. Patients with other autoimmune diseases, uncontrolled infections, pregnancy or lactation were excluded. Diagnosis relied on clinical symptoms, serum thyroxine, TRAb, thyroid ultrasound and orbital computed tomography. Ficoll-Paque density gradient centrifugation was used to isolate PBMCs from about 10 ml of fresh peripheral blood. Trizol reagent was used to extract the total RNA, and its quality was then checked on an Agilent 2100 Bioanalyzer.

The clonotype originates from an adult woman with stable Graves' hyperthyroidism. The chain is encoded by TRBV7-8 joined to TRBJ2-5, and TRBD1 aligns with 9 junction nucleotides. The specimen was peripheral blood. At the DNA level, the sequence is TGTGCCAGCAGCAGGACAGGGGAAGAGACCCAGTACTTC. Translated, it gives CASSRTGEETQYF. Where the CDR3 stops, the reference TRBV7-8 and TRBJ2-5 genes take over; the full variable domain is GAGVSQSPRYKVAKRGQDVALRCDPISGHVSLFWYQQALGQGPEFLTYFQNEAQLDKSGLPSDRFFAERPEGSVSTLKIQRTQQEDSAVYLCASSRTGEETQYFGPGTRLLVL.